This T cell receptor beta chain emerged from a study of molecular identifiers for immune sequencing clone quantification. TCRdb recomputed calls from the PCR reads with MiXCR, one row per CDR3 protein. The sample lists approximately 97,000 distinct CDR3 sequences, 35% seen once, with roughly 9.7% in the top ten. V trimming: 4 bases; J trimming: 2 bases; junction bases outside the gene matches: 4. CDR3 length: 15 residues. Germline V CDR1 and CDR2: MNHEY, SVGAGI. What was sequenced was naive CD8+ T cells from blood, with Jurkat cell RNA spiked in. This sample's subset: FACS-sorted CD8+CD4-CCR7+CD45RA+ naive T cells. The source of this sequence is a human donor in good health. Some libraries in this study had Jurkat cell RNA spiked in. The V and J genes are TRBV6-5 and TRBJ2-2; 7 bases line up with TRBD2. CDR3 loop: CASSFQGLNTGELFF. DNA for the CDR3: TGTGCCAGCAGTTTCCAGGGACTAAACACCGGGGAGCTGTTTTTT.